Listed below are T cell receptor beta chains from one sample, sequenced in a study of blood T cells in healthy people across ages. Each CDR3 protein gets one entry after TCRdb re-called the 5' RACE reads with MiXCR. This sample yields 700,000 or so distinct CDR3 sequences, of which about a fifth are seen a single time; 20% to 25% belongs to the top ten. Input material: blood. These receptor sequences come from a man in his 70s in good health. Both conserved end residues are part of each CDR3. The order of the fields is J gene, D gene, V gene, clone size, CDR3 length, CDR3 protein, CDR3 DNA. D genes are given only for firm matches. Only part of the rows carry a size: once, few, many, or a class if the clone is expanded.

>TRBJ2-5|-|TRBV5-1|few|15
CASSLATASQETQYF
TGCGCCAGCAGCTTGGCAACGGCCAGCCAAGAGACCCAGTACTTC
>TRBJ2-7|TRBD1|TRBV28|-|14
CASTLGGSSYEQYF
TGTGCCAGCACCCTAGGGGGCAGCTCCTACGAGCAGTACTTC
>TRBJ2-1|-|TRBV30|-|11
CAWRTGNEQFF
TGTGCCTGGAGGACTGGCAATGAGCAGTTCTTC
>TRBJ2-1|-|TRBV7-8|-|16
CASSPLGVADYNEQFF
TGTGCCAGCAGCCCCCTAGGGGTAGCGGACTACAATGAGCAGTTCTTC
>TRBJ2-5|-|TRBV24-1|many|17
CATSDQTSTGLKETQYF
TGTGCCACCAGTGATCAAACCTCGACAGGACTGAAAGAGACCCAGTACTTC
>TRBJ2-3|-|TRBV11-3|-|15
CASSRRAGSTDTQYF
TGTGCCAGCAGCCGTCGGGCAGGGAGCACAGATACGCAGTATTTT
>TRBJ2-2|-|TRBV5-6|few|14
CASSRRSWTGELFF
TGTGCCAGCAGCCGCCGGTCATGGACCGGGGAGCTGTTTTTT
>TRBJ2-5|-|TRBV21-1|few|11
CATPLGETQYF
TGTGCCACCCCCTTAGGAGAGACCCAGTACTTC
>TRBJ2-3|-|TRBV3-1|many|12
CASSRRTDTQYF
TGTGCCAGCAGCCGACGCACAGATACGCAGTATTTT
>TRBJ1-3|-|TRBV7-9|few|14
CASRSDSSGNTIYF
TGTGCCAGCAGATCCGACAGCTCTGGAAACACCATATATTTT
>TRBJ1-2|-|TRBV7-2|few|13
CASSLAPTPGYTF
TGTGCCAGCAGCTTAGCGCCGACCCCCGGCTACACCTTC
>TRBJ1-1|-|TRBV15|once|13
CATSRVMGTEAFF
TGTGCCACCAGCAGAGTCATGGGCACTGAAGCTTTCTTT
>TRBJ2-3|-|TRBV6-1|few|15
CASSWEGVATDTQYF
TGTGCCAGCAGCTGGGAGGGGGTGGCCACAGATACGCAGTATTTT
>TRBJ2-7|-|TRBV27|-|15
CASSLIFPNKDEQYF
TGTGCCAGCAGTTTAATTTTTCCCAATAAGGACGAGCAGTACTTC
>TRBJ2-7|-|TRBV2|-|12
CASSVGVYEQYF
TGTGCCAGCAGTGTTGGGGTCTACGAGCAGTACTTC
>TRBJ1-4|-|TRBV6-1|-|16
CASSVGGPGYIEKLFF
TGTGCCAGCAGTGTTGGGGGGCCTGGGTATATCGAAAAACTGTTTTTT
>TRBJ1-2|-|TRBV11-2|-|15
CASSLDRFNWNGYTF
TGTGCCAGCAGCTTAGATCGGTTTAACTGGAATGGCTACACCTTC
>TRBJ2-1|-|TRBV5-1|-|16
CASSLDARGSYNEQFF
TGCGCCAGCAGCTTGGACGCGAGGGGCTCCTACAATGAGCAGTTCTTC
>TRBJ2-3|-|TRBV12-3/TRBV12-4|-|15
CASNPGGMRTDTQYF
TGTGCCAGCAACCCTGGCGGGATGCGGACAGATACGCAGTATTTT
>TRBJ2-1|-|TRBV29-1|-|14
CSVALQGGYNEQFF
TGCAGCGTTGCCCTTCAGGGGGGGTACAATGAGCAGTTCTTC
>TRBJ2-1|-|TRBV5-6|-|14
CASSLVNGYNEQFF
TGTGCCAGCAGCTTGGTTAACGGATACAATGAGCAGTTCTTC
>TRBJ1-1|-|TRBV18|-|14
CASSLQTGTPEAFF
TGTGCCAGCTCACTACAAACAGGGACCCCTGAAGCTTTCTTT
>TRBJ2-4|-|TRBV7-9|-|18
CASSLAFTGFGDKNIQYF
TGTGCCAGCAGCTTAGCTTTTACAGGGTTTGGTGACAAAAACATTCAGTACTTC
>TRBJ2-1|TRBD1|TRBV18|few|15
CASSPTGGTYNEQFF
TGTGCCAGCTCCCCGACAGGGGGCACCTACAATGAGCAGTTCTTC
>TRBJ2-5|-|TRBV7-7|-|14
CASSLAGFGETQYF
TGTGCCAGCAGCTTAGCGGGGTTTGGAGAGACCCAGTACTTC
>TRBJ2-3|-|TRBV7-9|-|14
CASSPRAATDTQYF
TGTGCCAGCAGCCCCCGCGCGGCCACAGATACGCAGTATTTT
>TRBJ2-5|TRBD2|TRBV20-1|-|15
CSARLASGGPVAQYF
TGCAGTGCTAGATTGGCTAGCGGGGGCCCCGTCGCCCAGTACTTC
>TRBJ2-3|TRBD2|TRBV20-1|few|13
CSARSPGLAPQYF
TGCAGTGCTAGATCCCCCGGACTAGCCCCGCAGTATTTT
>TRBJ2-1|TRBD2|TRBV5-1|-|15
CASSTTSGRSNEQFF
TGCGCCAGCAGCACAACTAGCGGGAGGTCAAATGAGCAGTTCTTC
>TRBJ1-2|TRBD1|TRBV7-3|few|18
CASSLLRDRGQENYGYTF
TGTGCCAGCAGCTTACTCCGGGACAGGGGGCAAGAAAACTATGGCTACACCTTC
>TRBJ1-4|-|TRBV20-1|-|15
CSAPERRGTGEKLFF
TGCAGTGCTCCAGAGAGGAGGGGAACCGGTGAAAAACTGTTTTTT
>TRBJ1-5|-|TRBV12-5|-|13
CASGGTSYQPQHF
TGTGCTAGTGGAGGGACATCGTATCAGCCCCAGCATTTT
>TRBJ2-1|-|TRBV20-1|-|15
CSAPSKGRPSNEQFF
TGCAGTGCTCCTTCTAAGGGAAGGCCATCCAATGAGCAGTTCTTC
>TRBJ2-2|-|TRBV5-1|-|15
CASSLATGNTGELFF
TGCGCCAGCAGCTTGGCCACGGGGAATACCGGGGAGCTGTTTTTT
>TRBJ2-1|-|TRBV4-3|-|18
CASSQGGGLGGTYNEQFF
TGCGCCAGCAGCCAGGGGGGTGGACTGGGCGGGACCTACAATGAGCAGTTCTTC
>TRBJ2-1|-|TRBV5-6|few|15
CASSFRSSGYNEQFF
TGTGCCAGCAGCTTTCGGTCGTCCGGCTACAATGAGCAGTTCTTC
>TRBJ2-7|TRBD1|TRBV20-1|-|15
CSALKGQGSSYEQYF
TGCAGTGCCCTAAAGGGACAGGGATCTTCTTACGAGCAGTACTTC
>TRBJ1-2|-|TRBV7-2|once|12
CASEAQIYGYTF
TGTGCCAGCGAGGCGCAAATCTATGGCTACACCTTC
>TRBJ2-1|-|TRBV7-9|few|14
CASSLAGGSDEQFF
TGTGCCAGCAGCTTAGCGGGAGGCTCTGATGAGCAGTTCTTC
>TRBJ2-7|-|TRBV12-3/TRBV12-4|-|14
CAGSLKGKFYEQYF
TGTGCCGGCAGTCTGAAGGGGAAATTCTACGAGCAGTACTTC
>TRBJ1-4|TRBD1|TRBV4-1|once|16
CASQPGQGAGAEKLFF
TGCGCCAGCCAACCGGGACAGGGTGCGGGTGCTGAAAAACTGTTTTTT
>TRBJ1-1|-|TRBV7-2|-|11
CASSLANEAFF
TGTGCCAGCAGCTTAGCCAATGAAGCTTTCTTT
>TRBJ1-1|TRBD1|TRBV6-6|-|12
CASSRTGAEAFF
TGTGCCAGCAGCCGGACAGGGGCTGAAGCTTTCTTT
>TRBJ2-7|TRBD1|TRBV6-6|few|13
CASRGTEPYEQYF
TGTGCCAGCAGGGGGACAGAACCCTACGAGCAGTACTTC
>TRBJ2-5|TRBD2|TRBV5-1|-|15
CASSILAGAKETQYF
TGCGCCAGCAGCATACTAGCGGGGGCCAAAGAGACCCAGTACTTC
>TRBJ2-1|TRBD2|TRBV12-3/TRBV12-4|-|13
CASSLSGGAGQFF
TGTGCCAGCAGTTTAAGCGGGGGGGCCGGGCAGTTCTTC
>TRBJ2-1|TRBD2|TRBV7-6|few|20
CASSFTRGSGGKSPYNEQFF
TGTGCCAGCAGCTTTACCCGGGGTAGCGGGGGGAAGAGCCCCTACAATGAGCAGTTCTTC
>TRBJ2-1|TRBD2|TRBV29-1|-|14
CGVGGGRMYNEQFF
TGCGGCGTTGGAGGCGGGAGGATGTACAATGAGCAGTTCTTC
>TRBJ1-2|-|TRBV12-3/TRBV12-4|-|15
CASGRETGGFNGYTF
TGTGCCAGCGGGAGGGAAACGGGGGGCTTCAACGGCTACACCTTC
>TRBJ1-3|-|TRBV7-8|few|17
CASSLEGKGTSGNTIYF
TGTGCCAGCAGCTTAGAAGGGAAGGGGACCTCTGGAAACACCATATATTTT
>TRBJ2-3|TRBD2|TRBV4-2|few|16
CASSQVVAGESDTQYF
TGTGCCAGCAGCCAAGTGGTAGCGGGAGAATCAGATACGCAGTATTTT
>TRBJ2-3|-|TRBV28|few|18
CASSSPPGTSFSTDTQYF
TGTGCCAGCAGTTCGCCGCCGGGGACATCGTTTAGCACAGATACGCAGTATTTT
>TRBJ2-7|-|TRBV28|few|11
CASSLREEQYF
TGTGCCAGCAGTTTACGGGAGGAGCAGTACTTC
>TRBJ2-3|TRBD1|TRBV6-1|-|17
CASSEVALGTGTDTQYF
TGTGCCAGCAGTGAAGTCGCATTGGGGACAGGGACAGATACGCAGTATTTT
>TRBJ2-7|TRBD2|TRBV28|few|15
CASSGYGGIRNEQYF
TGTGCCAGCAGTGGCTACGGGGGGATCCGCAACGAGCAGTACTTC